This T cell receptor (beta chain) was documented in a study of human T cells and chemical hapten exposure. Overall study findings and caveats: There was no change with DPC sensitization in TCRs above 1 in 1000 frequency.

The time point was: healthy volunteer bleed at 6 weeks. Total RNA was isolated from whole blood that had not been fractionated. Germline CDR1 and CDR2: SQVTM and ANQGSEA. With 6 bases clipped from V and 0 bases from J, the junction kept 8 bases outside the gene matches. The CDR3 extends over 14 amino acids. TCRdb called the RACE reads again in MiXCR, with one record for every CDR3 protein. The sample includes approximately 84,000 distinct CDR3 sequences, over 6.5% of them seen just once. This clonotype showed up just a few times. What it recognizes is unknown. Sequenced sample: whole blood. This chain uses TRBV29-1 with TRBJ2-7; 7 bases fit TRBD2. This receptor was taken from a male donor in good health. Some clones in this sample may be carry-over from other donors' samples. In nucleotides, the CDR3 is TGCAGCGTGACTAGCCGGGGCAACTCCTACGAGCAGTACTTC. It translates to CSVTSRGNSYEQYF.